This record covers a single TCR beta chain. These data are taken from a study of OX40 agonist ivuxolimab in advanced cancers. This CDR3 contains 14 residues. The germline gives CDR1 SGHRS, CDR2 YFSETQ. J lost 6 bases, V lost 1 base, and 4 bases had no gene match. Repertoires were generated with immunoSEQ multiplex PCR, while TCRdb's copy carries only in-frame clones and drops some. The sample holds tens of thousands of clones, around 81% seen once. The chain joins TRBV5-1 to TRBJ2-3; 8 nucleotides match TRBD1. The sequence derives from an adult with an advanced solid tumor such as melanoma, head and neck, liver or kidney cancer. The sequences come from CD4+ or CD8+ T cells sorted from blood, collected in a trial of the OX40 agonist ivuxolimab. CDR3 sequence: CASSLKDRADTQYF. The DNA of the CDR3 is TGCGCCAGCAGCTTGAAGGACAGGGCTGATACGCAGTATTTT.